The 19 T cell receptor beta chains below all came from one sample that was sequenced in a study of T cells in Graves' hyperthyroidism and ophthalmopathy (dated by TCRdb to about 2019). Receptor amplification or capture employed multiplex PCR. The sequencing machine was an Illumina HiSeq 2000. Amplification of TCR beta CDR3 regions was carried out from RNA transcripts. A first-round RT-PCR of the TCR CDR3 used the HTBI primer set with the Qiagen OneStep RT-PCR kit. The public reads were run again by TCRdb, first through fastp at Q25 and then through MiXCR, and only productive beta chains were kept. Rows with a matching CDR3 protein are joined into one entry that keeps the most common DNA and genes. The sample table contains some 570,000 distinct CDR3 sequences; only one count was recorded for approximately 15% of them. Roughly 7% of the sample belongs to the ten largest clones. Material for sequencing was blood. The receptors here all came from a woman in her late teens or twenties with Graves' ophthalmopathy.

The chain uses TRBV7-9 and TRBJ2-5, with TRBD2 as a possible D gene (6 bases). The CDR3 is 16 amino acids. With 7 bases removed from V and 3 bases from J, the gap between germline ends came to 21 bases. Germline values: CDR1 SEHNR, CDR2 FQNEAQ (reference sequence). The CDR3 bases are TGTGCCAGCACCCTCCCGGGGGAGGTGTGGGAAGAGACCCAGTACTTC. Its translation: CASTLPGEVWEETQYF. Filled out from reference TRBV7-9 and TRBJ2-5, the complete variable domain reads DTGVSQNPRHKITKRGQNVTFRCDPISEHNRLYWYRQTLGQGPEFLTYFQNEAQLEKSRLLSDRFSAERPKGSFSTLEIQRTEQGDSAMYLCASTLPGEVWEETQYFGPGTRLLVL.

This clonotype occurred many times. The chain links TRBV18 to TRBJ1-1, with a weak D call TRBD1 (6 bases). This CDR3 comprises 14 residues. Trimming cost V 6 bases and J 2 bases, with 13 bases left between them. CDR1 and CDR2 (germline): KGHSH, LQKENI. CDR3 DNA sequence: TGTGCCAGCTCTCAAAGACAGGCAAACACTGAAGCTTTCTTT. Its protein is CASSQRQANTEAFF.

This clonotype appeared many times. The chain uses TRBV20-1 and TRBJ2-7; 8 bases agree with TRBD1. CDR1 is DFQATT, CDR2 SNEGSKA, per germline (reference sequence). This CDR3 has 14 amino acids. After removal of 2 bases from V and 4 bases from J, the junction contained 7 bases not matched to a gene. CDR3 coding DNA: TGCAGTGCTAGATGGTCAGGGGGCATGTACGAGCAGTACTTC. It specifies CSARWSGGMYEQYF.

CDR3 region: CASSYWDILRQPQHF. In nucleotides, the CDR3 is TGTGCCAGCAGTTACTGGGACATCTTGAGACAGCCCCAGCATTTT. The chain is built from TRBV6-5 and TRBJ1-5; maybe TRBD1 (6 bases). Trimming removed 1 base from V and 7 bases from J, with 14 bases in between. CDR1 is MNHEY, CDR2 SVGAGI, per germline. This CDR3 spans 15 amino acids.

The chain uses TRBV7-2 and TRBJ1-1; perhaps TRBD1 as D (5 bases). There are 13 residues in the CDR3. CDR1 SGHTA and CDR2 FQGNSA come from the germline V gene. V was clipped by 5 bases and J by 7 bases, with 14 bases between them. CDR3 coding DNA: TGTGCCAGCAGCCTAGATACAGGTTATGAAGCTTTCTTT. Translated, it gives CASSLDTGYEAFF. Full variable domain (rest looked up from reference TRBV7-2 and TRBJ1-1): GAGVSQSPSNKVTEKGKDVELRCDPISGHTALYWYRQSLGQGLEFLIYFQGNSAPDKSGLPSDRFSAERTGGSVSTLTIQRTQQEDSAVYLCASSLDTGYEAFFGQGTRLTVV.

This clonotype came up many times. V is TRBV12-3 or TRBV12-4 and J is TRBJ1-1, with 7 bases matching TRBD1. This CDR3 has 14 residues. The V segment lost 7 bases and the J segment 0 bases; nucleotides outside the gene matches: 5. The CDR3 reads CASTPTGLNTEAFF. As DNA, the CDR3 is TGTGCCAGCACCCCGACAGGGTTGAACACTGAAGCTTTCTTT.

This clonotype was seen many times. CDR3 coding DNA: TGTGCCAGCACCGACACACGGACAGATCAGCCCCAGCATTTT. Translation: CASTDTRTDQPQHF. The chain carries TRBV6-2 or TRBV6-3 and TRBJ1-5, with D perhaps TRBD1 (6 bases). V shed 7 bases and J shed 5 bases, with 15 bases lying between them. The CDR3 length is 14 residues. The germline gives CDR1 MNHEY, CDR2 SVGEGT.

This clonotype was counted a few times. The rearrangement uses TRBV13 and TRBJ2-7, with D perhaps assigned TRBD1 or TRBD2 (5 bases each). The CDR3 is made up of 14 amino acids. Trimming pared 1 base from V and 6 bases from J, leaving 13 bases between. Germline-derived CDR1 and CDR2 are PRHDT and FYEKMQ (reference sequence). CDR3: CASSLEGVGAEQYF. Written as DNA, the CDR3 is TGTGCCAGCAGCTTAGAGGGAGTTGGGGCCGAGCAGTACTTC.

This clonotype has at least ten counts. The rearrangement joins TRBV5-1 to TRBJ2-3; D ambiguous. V gave up 0 bases and J gave up 0 bases, with 5 bases separating them. Germline lookup yields CDR1 SGHRS and CDR2 YFSETQ. The CDR3 length is 14 residues. The CDR3 DNA follows: TGCGCCAGCAGCTTGGACCCTAGCACAGATACGCAGTATTTT. Translated, it gives CASSLDPSTDTQYF.

The chain links TRBV5-1 to TRBJ1-6; the match to TRBD1 covers 7 bases. Germline V gene lookup returns CDR1 SGHRS and CDR2 YFSETQ. Germline trimming cut 0 bases from V and 10 bases from J; bases unmatched to any gene: 7. The CDR3 contains 15 residues. The CDR3 reads CASSLEKRGRSPLHF. The CDR3 nucleotides read TGCGCCAGCAGCTTGGAGAAGAGGGGGCGGTCACCCCTCCACTTT.

This clonotype occurred many times. The chain couples TRBV30 to TRBJ1-1; TRBD1 agrees at 7 bases. The V and J ends lost 7 bases and 4 bases, in that order; junction bases with no gene match: 15. This CDR3 spans 15 amino acids. In germline, CDR1 is GTSNPN, CDR2 SVGIG (reference sequence). CDR3 sequence reads: CALISTGSLPTEAFF. The CDR3 coding sequence is TGTGCCTTGATCTCGACAGGGAGCTTGCCCACTGAAGCTTTCTTT.

This clonotype was recorded many times. The chain combines TRBV12-3 or TRBV12-4 with TRBJ2-7, with TRBD2 matching over 7 bases. With 6 bases clipped from V and 1 base from J, the junction kept 3 bases outside the gene matches. The CDR3 loop spans 13 amino acids. CDR3 sequence (DNA): TGTGCCAGCAGGAGAGCGGGATCCTACGAGCAGTACTTC. Amino acids: CASRRAGSYEQYF.

This clonotype turned up a few times. The V gene is TRBV27, the J gene TRBJ1-1; maybe TRBD1 (5 bases). Germline CDR1 is MNHEY and CDR2 is SMNVEV (reference sequence). The CDR3 is 17 residues long. The ends were cut back, 0 bases at V and 1 base at J, with 15 bases in the middle. CDR3 residues: CASSLSWQGRKNTEAFF. As DNA, the CDR3 is TGTGCCAGCAGTTTATCGTGGCAGGGTAGAAAGAACACTGAAGCTTTCTTT.

This clonotype was observed once. The chain combines TRBV5-1 with TRBJ2-4; no reliable D call. CDR1 and CDR2 (germline): SGHRS, YFSETQ. Trimming pared 0 bases from V and 1 base from J, leaving 5 bases between. This CDR3 has 14 amino acids. The CDR3 loop is CASSLGDAKNIQYF. In DNA, the CDR3 is TGCGCCAGCAGCTTGGGCGACGCCAAAAACATTCAGTACTTC.

Many counts were recorded for this clonotype. In nucleotides, the CDR3 is TGTGCCAGCAGGCCGGGACTAGCGGGGAAAGAGACCCAGTACTTC. Translated: CASRPGLAGKETQYF. The rearrangement joins TRBV12-3 or TRBV12-4 to TRBJ2-5; 13 bases match TRBD2. With 6 bases clipped from V and 3 bases from J, the junction kept 4 bases outside the gene matches. The CDR3 runs to 15 residues.

This clonotype has only a few counts. One end of the junction is discordant with germline, which a read error may explain. V usage is TRBV5-5 and J usage is TRBJ1-5; D gene uncertain. CDR3 size: 14 residues. Germline lookup yields CDR1 SGHKS and CDR2 YYEKEE (reference sequence). The CDR3 bases are TGTGCCAACAGCCTCATAGGATTCAATCAGCCCCAGCATTTT. Translation: CANSLIGFNQPQHF.

The chain links TRBV19 to TRBJ1-1; 7 bases line up with TRBD1. Trimming took 9 bases from V and 1 from J; bases not matched to a gene: 5. The length of the CDR3 is 13 residues. The V gene's germline CDR1 is LNHDA and CDR2 SQIVND (reference sequence). The CDR3 sequence is CASRDRQNTEAFF. CDR3 coding DNA: TGTGCCAGCCGGGACAGACAGAACACTGAAGCTTTCTTT.

This clonotype was seen many times. V usage is TRBV11-2 and J usage is TRBJ2-3; D is uncertain. Germline V gives CDR1 SGHAT, CDR2 FQNNGV. V shed 1 base and J shed 1 base, with 9 bases lying between them. The CDR3 is made up of 15 amino acids. The CDR3 DNA reads TGTGCCAGCAGCTTAGGGGTCGGAGGCACAGATACGCAGTATTTT. It encodes CASSLGVGGTDTQYF.

This clonotype has at least ten counts. The rearrangement links TRBV7-9 to TRBJ2-5; D remains ambiguous. CDR3 length: 14 amino acids. Trimming removed 8 bases from V and 1 base from J, with 14 bases in between. CDR1 and CDR2 (germline): SEHNR, FQNEAQ (reference sequence). This CDR3 is CASETGPLQETQYF. CDR3 coding DNA: TGTGCCAGCGAAACTGGACCCCTCCAAGAGACCCAGTACTTC.